This T cell receptor beta chain was documented in a study of blood T cell repertoires in COVID-19. As for the study in general: The study drew acute and convalescent COVID-19 samples from the United States, Italy and Spain. Sources were T cells, B-cell-depleted T cells, or PBMCs; the material itself was cDNA or gDNA.

V was trimmed by 5 bases and J by 3 bases, leaving 17 bases between them. This CDR3 has 16 residues. CDR1 is SEHNR, CDR2 FQNEAQ, per germline (reference sequence). Original methodology: Amplification of reference gene primers provided the estimated nucleated cell counts. Assay used: immunoSEQ multiplex PCR; TCRdb lists only in-frame clones, some missing. V, J and clone size are taken as reported in that table, and D and trimming were inferred from the DNA itself. The sample records under 55,000 clones, approximately 84% being singletons. This clone was detected once. This rearrangement joins TRBV7-9 to TRBJ2-4; D gene ambiguous. This receptor was obtained from a human donor in a cohort sampled during active COVID-19. Sequenced material: peripheral blood. The CDR3: CASSQPHPGGKNIQYF. The CDR3 DNA reads as TGTGCCAGCAGCCAACCGCATCCGGGTGGCAAAAACATTCAGTACTTC. Full variable domain (remainder filled in from reference TRBV7-9 and TRBJ2-4): DTGVSQNPRHKITKRGQNVTFRCDPISEHNRLYWYRQTLGQGPEFLTYFQNEAQLEKSRLLSDRFSAERPKGSFSTLEIQRTEQGDSAMYLCASSQPHPGGKNIQYFGAGTRLSVL.